This T cell receptor (beta chain) was retrieved from a study of Graves' ophthalmopathy and Graves' hyperthyroidism. RNA transcripts were the source from which TCR beta CDR3 regions were amplified. First-round RT-PCR employed HTBI primers, with a second-round multiplex PCR after it. TCRdb reanalysed the multiplex PCR reads using MiXCR and keeps one entry per CDR3 protein. The sample consists of about 700,000 distinct CDR3 sequences, 35% to 50% of them appearing once. Comments on this clonotype: What it binds is not known. One junction end disagrees with the germline gene, perhaps due to a read error.

Notes on the study in general: Classification of ophthalmopathy versus stable hyperthyroidism by a 13-signature model yielded just under 90% sensitivity and just under 84% specificity. Ophthalmopathy progression cases were predicted by the model with 70.59% sensitivity and almost 75% specificity.

The sequence was collected from an adult man with Graves' ophthalmopathy. Sequencing was performed on peripheral blood.

The CDR3 coding sequence is TGCGCCAGCAGCCGTCACCAGCCAGGGGTGGATGACACTGAAGCTTTCTTT. It specifies CASSRHQPGVDDTEAFF. This rearrangement joins TRBV7-2 to TRBJ1-1; a weak D match, TRBD1 (6 bases). This CDR3 comprises 17 residues. The germline V gene has CDR1 SGHTA and CDR2 FQGNSA.